This T cell receptor (beta chain) was recovered during a study of blood T cell repertoires in COVID-19 (dated by TCRdb to about 2020). A note on the overall study: Samples covering the acute and convalescent phases of COVID-19 were provided by collaborators in the United States, Italy and Spain. The prospective study material was composed of cDNA or gDNA derived from T cells, B-cell-depleted T cells, or PBMCs. Deeply sampled blood TCRbeta repertoires from subjects exposed to, actively infected with, or recovered from COVID-19 were included in the dataset. The repertoires were released in a freely available public database meant as a resource for research on the immune response to SARS-CoV-2. Samples came from the ongoing ImmuneRACE study (first 160 participants) plus 1,254 subjects from 6 global collaborators. Nearly every sample came with metadata listing a de-identified subject ID, COVID-19 status, age in years and sex. Where HLA class I and class II types were available, the types were taken from metadata supplied by the sample provider, not from assay-based typing.

TCRbeta CDR3 regions were amplified from genomic DNA by means of the immunoSEQ Assay, a bias-controlled multiplex PCR. Per the source publication's procedure: The number of nucleated cells in each sample was estimated from the amplification of reference gene primers within the assay. To quantify the absolute abundance of each unique TCRbeta CDR3 rearrangement, sequence reads were collapsed and filtered. For each sample, productive Simpson clonality was calculated as the square root of Simpson's diversity index over productive rearrangements. This is the immuneACCESS table as TCRdb keeps it, with only in-frame sequences that have V and J called. A part of the clones is gone; compared with another copy, unresolved V genes explain less than half, and the rest is unexplained. The V and J calls and clone size were taken over from that table, and D and trimming were inferred from the DNA. The sample yields roughly 150,000 clones; about nine tenths were counted once. Under 7.5% of the sample lies in the top ten.

What the research found in general, with its limitations: Clinical and demographic metadata were provided uncurated, with the amount varying by source and participant.

Collaborating institutions collected whole blood in K2EDTA tubes following their own protocols. For TCRbeta analysis, collaborators shipped samples in one of three forms: frozen whole blood, isolated PBMCs, or DNA extracted from either of those sample types. About this clone itself: No antigen is known for it. Qualities for individual bases were not recorded, and no much larger clone is one base off.

The receptor was derived from a man older than 75 with acute or convalescent COVID-19. The source material was peripheral blood.

At the DNA level, the sequence is TGTGCCAGCAGTCGATACCGGGACAGTTATAATTCACCCCTCCACTTT. It encodes CASSRYRDSYNSPLHF. This sequence uses TRBV6-6 and TRBJ1-6, and 7 junction bases match TRBD1. The CDR3 holds 16 amino acids from the cysteine to the phenylalanine. Only the CDR3 portion is preserved as DNA: 48 bases, with reading frame beginning at the first base. The germline V and J ends show losses of 5 bases and 4 bases respectively, and no gene match explains 8 bases of the junction. CDR1 is given as MNHNY and CDR2 as SVGAGI, both from the germline V gene (reference sequence).